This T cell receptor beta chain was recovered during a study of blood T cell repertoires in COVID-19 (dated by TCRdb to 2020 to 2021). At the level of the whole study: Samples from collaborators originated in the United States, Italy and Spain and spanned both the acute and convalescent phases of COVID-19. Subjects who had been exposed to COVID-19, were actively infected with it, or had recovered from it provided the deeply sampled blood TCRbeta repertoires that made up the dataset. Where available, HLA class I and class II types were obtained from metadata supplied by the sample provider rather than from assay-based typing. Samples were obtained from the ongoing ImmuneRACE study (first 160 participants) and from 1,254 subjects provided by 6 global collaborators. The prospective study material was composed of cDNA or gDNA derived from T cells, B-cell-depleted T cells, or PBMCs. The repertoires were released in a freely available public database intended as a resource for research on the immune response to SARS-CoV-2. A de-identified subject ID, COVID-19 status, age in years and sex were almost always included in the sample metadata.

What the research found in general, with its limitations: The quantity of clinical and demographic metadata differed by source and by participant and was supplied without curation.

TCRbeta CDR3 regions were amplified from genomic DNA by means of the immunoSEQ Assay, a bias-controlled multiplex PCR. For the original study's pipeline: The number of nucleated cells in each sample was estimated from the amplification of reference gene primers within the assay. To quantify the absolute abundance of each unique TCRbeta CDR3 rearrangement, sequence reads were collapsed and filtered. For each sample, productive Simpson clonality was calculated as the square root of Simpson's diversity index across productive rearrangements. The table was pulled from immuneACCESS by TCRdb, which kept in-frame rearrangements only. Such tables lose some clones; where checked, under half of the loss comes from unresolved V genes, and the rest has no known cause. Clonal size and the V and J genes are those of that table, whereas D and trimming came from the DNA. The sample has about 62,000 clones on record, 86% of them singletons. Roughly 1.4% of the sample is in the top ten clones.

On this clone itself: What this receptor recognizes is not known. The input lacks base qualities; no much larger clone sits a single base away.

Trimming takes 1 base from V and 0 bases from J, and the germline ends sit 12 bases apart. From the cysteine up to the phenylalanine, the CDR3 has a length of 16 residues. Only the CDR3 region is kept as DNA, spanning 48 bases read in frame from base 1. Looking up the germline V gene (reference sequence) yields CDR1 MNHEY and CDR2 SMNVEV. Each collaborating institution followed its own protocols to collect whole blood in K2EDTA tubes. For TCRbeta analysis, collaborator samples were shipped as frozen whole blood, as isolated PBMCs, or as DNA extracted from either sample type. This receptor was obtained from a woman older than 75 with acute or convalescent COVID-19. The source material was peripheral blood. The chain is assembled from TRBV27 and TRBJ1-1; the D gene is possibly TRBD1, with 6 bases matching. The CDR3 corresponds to CASSLYGTILNTEAFF. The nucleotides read TGTGCCAGCAGTTTATATGGGACAATCTTGAACACTGAAGCTTTCTTT.